A selection of T cell receptor beta chains follows, all from one sample in a study of T cell responses to AZD1222 COVID-19 vaccine. Method: immunoSEQ multiplex PCR; TCRdb's copy keeps in-frame clones and lacks some. The data hold around 130,000 clones, with 85% to 90% observed a single time. The sample here was peripheral blood, taken 28 days after the second AZD1222 dose. The receptors originated from an adult who received the AZD1222 COVID-19 vaccine. Each CDR3 is given with its conserved first and last residue. The order of the fields is V gene, clone size, J gene, CDR3 length, D gene, CDR3 DNA, CDR3 protein. The D gene is left open where the match is weak. Clone size appears in some rows only: once, few, many, or a class for an expanded clone.

V: TRBV10-3; size: NA; J: TRBJ1-1; length: 11; D: NA; DNA: TGTGCCATCTCGGTAGGGCAGGAAGCTTTCTTT; CDR3: CAISVGQEAFF
V: TRBV7-6; size: NA; J: TRBJ2-2; length: 15; D: TRBD2; DNA: TGTGCCAGCAGACGTAGCGGGGGCGACACCGGGGAGCTGTTTTTT; CDR3: CASRRSGGDTGELFF
V: TRBV5-4; size: NA; J: TRBJ1-1; length: 11; D: NA; DNA: TGTGCCAGCAGCTCCGACGGAGAAGCTTTCTTT; CDR3: CASSSDGEAFF
V: TRBV14; size: NA; J: TRBJ1-2; length: 14; D: NA; DNA: TGTGCCAGCAGCCCGGACCTGGATGGATATGGCTACACCTTC; CDR3: CASSPDLDGYGYTF
V: TRBV7-9; size: few; J: TRBJ2-1; length: 11; D: NA; DNA: TGTGCCAGCAGCCATCTTAATGAGCAGTTCTTC; CDR3: CASSHLNEQFF
V: TRBV29-1; size: NA; J: TRBJ1-4; length: 14; D: NA; DNA: TGCAGCGTGTGGGGTTCGGGCCATAATGAAAAACTGTTTTTT; CDR3: CSVWGSGHNEKLFF
V: TRBV14; size: NA; J: TRBJ1-2; length: 15; D: NA; DNA: TGTGCCAGCAGCTCCGTTGGGGGAGCTAACTATGGCTACACCTTC; CDR3: CASSSVGGANYGYTF
V: TRBV3-1/TRBV3-2; size: NA; J: TRBJ1-1; length: 18; D: NA; DNA: TGTGCCAGCAGCCAAGAAGGTGGGGCGTGGGTCATGAACACTGAAGCTTTCTTT; CDR3: CASSQEGGAWVMNTEAFF
V: TRBV10-1; size: NA; J: TRBJ2-2; length: 14; D: TRBD2; DNA: TGCGCCAGCAGAGCCGGGACTAGCGCCGGGGAGCTGTTTTTT; CDR3: CASRAGTSAGELFF
V: TRBV15; size: NA; J: TRBJ1-2; length: 16; D: TRBD1; DNA: TGTGCCACCAGCAGACCTTTGGGCAGGGGGGAAGGTGGCTACACCTTC; CDR3: CATSRPLGRGEGGYTF
V: TRBV27; size: NA; J: TRBJ1-1; length: 15; D: NA; DNA: TGTGCCAGCAGTTCTCACCTACGACAGAACACTGAAGCTTTCTTT; CDR3: CASSSHLRQNTEAFF
V: TRBV5-1; size: NA; J: TRBJ2-2; length: 16; D: TRBD2; DNA: TGCGCCAGCAGCGCCGATTCGGCGGGAGGGCTCGGGGAGCTGTTTTTT; CDR3: CASSADSAGGLGELFF
V: TRBV5-6; size: NA; J: TRBJ1-5; length: 16; D: TRBD1; DNA: TGTGCCAGCAGCGGGGGGACAGGGGTAGGGAATCAGCCCCAGCATTTT; CDR3: CASSGGTGVGNQPQHF
V: TRBV2; size: NA; J: TRBJ2-7; length: 12; D: NA; DNA: TGTGCCAGCAGTGATGGGGGGTACGAGCAGTACTTC; CDR3: CASSDGGYEQYF
V: TRBV4-2; size: NA; J: TRBJ1-5; length: 15; D: NA; DNA: TGTGCCAGCAGCAAGACTCGAGGGGGTTCTGGGCCCCAGCATTTT; CDR3: CASSKTRGGSGPQHF
V: TRBV2; size: NA; J: TRBJ1-5; length: 14; D: NA; DNA: TGTGCCAGCAGTGAAGGCACAGGGACTCAGCCCCAGCATTTT; CDR3: CASSEGTGTQPQHF
V: TRBV7-9; size: NA; J: TRBJ2-5; length: 15; D: NA; DNA: TGTGCCAGCAGTTCCCCAACCGTTCCTAAAGAGACCCAGTACTTC; CDR3: CASSSPTVPKETQYF
V: TRBV9; size: NA; J: TRBJ2-7; length: 15; D: TRBD2; DNA: TGTGCCAGCAGCGCCGCTAGCGGGAGGGCTCAGGAGCAGTACTTC; CDR3: CASSAASGRAQEQYF
V: TRBV7-8; size: many; J: TRBJ2-1; length: 18; D: TRBD1; DNA: TGTGCCAGCAGTCAAGAGTTTGTGGGGACAGAACAAGGTAATGAGCAGTTCTTC; CDR3: CASSQEFVGTEQGNEQFF
V: TRBV2; size: NA; J: TRBJ2-3; length: 14; D: NA; DNA: TGTGCCAGCAGTGACAGGCTAAGCACAGATACGCAGTATTTT; CDR3: CASSDRLSTDTQYF
V: TRBV11-1; size: NA; J: TRBJ1-4; length: 14; D: NA; DNA: TGTGCCAGCACCGCACAGGGTGCTAATGAAAAACTGTTTTTT; CDR3: CASTAQGANEKLFF
V: TRBV19; size: few; J: TRBJ2-3; length: 15; D: NA; DNA: TGTGCCAGTAGTATAGGGGTTTTAGGTAGCGATACGCAGTATTTT; CDR3: CASSIGVLGSDTQYF
V: TRBV11-2; size: NA; J: TRBJ1-1; length: 18; D: NA; DNA: TGTGCCAGCAGCTTGCGATTGCGGGCCGGACCGGCGAACACTGAAGCTTTCTTT; CDR3: CASSLRLRAGPANTEAFF
V: TRBV19; size: NA; J: TRBJ2-7; length: 15; D: NA; DNA: TGTGCCAGTAAAGCAGGGTTGGAGGGTATCGACGAGCAGTACTTC; CDR3: CASKAGLEGIDEQYF
V: TRBV29-1; size: NA; J: TRBJ2-1; length: 16; D: TRBD2; DNA: TGCAGCGTGTCCACTCTGGGGGGGGGCTCCTACAATGAGCAGTTCTTC; CDR3: CSVSTLGGGSYNEQFF
V: TRBV19; size: NA; J: TRBJ2-3; length: 14; D: NA; DNA: TGTGCCAGTACCCCCGCCGTAACAACAGATACGCAGTATTTT; CDR3: CASTPAVTTDTQYF
V: TRBV6-2/TRBV6-3; size: NA; J: TRBJ2-1; length: 13; D: NA; DNA: TGTGCCAGCAGTTACTTGGGGGCACGGGAGCAGTTCTTC; CDR3: CASSYLGAREQFF
V: TRBV28; size: NA; J: TRBJ2-5; length: 20; D: NA; DNA: TGTGCCAGCAGTTTGATGCCTGGGGGGGGGCTCCTCGACTATCTTGAGACCCAGTACTTC; CDR3: CASSLMPGGGLLDYLETQYF
V: TRBV18; size: NA; J: TRBJ1-6; length: 17; D: TRBD1; DNA: TGTGCCAGCTCACCGCGGGGACAGCAGTTAGATCCGTCACCCCTCCACTTT; CDR3: CASSPRGQQLDPSPLHF
V: TRBV21-1; size: once; J: TRBJ2-1; length: 17; D: NA; DNA: TGTGCCAGCAGCAATGGGACTAGCGGGAGTAACTACAATGAGCAGTTCTTC; CDR3: CASSNGTSGSNYNEQFF
V: TRBV11-2; size: NA; J: TRBJ2-3; length: 18; D: TRBD2; DNA: TGTGCCAGCAGCTTATCAATCCTAGCGGGAGAGATGACAGATACGCAGTATTTT; CDR3: CASSLSILAGEMTDTQYF
V: TRBV7-8; size: NA; J: TRBJ2-5; length: 12; D: NA; DNA: TGTGCCAGCAGCCCATGGGGGGAGACCCAGTACTTC; CDR3: CASSPWGETQYF
V: TRBV11-2; size: NA; J: TRBJ1-2; length: 17; D: TRBD1; DNA: TGTGCCAGCAGCAACCCCCCGGGACAGGTGGGCGGCTATGGCTACACCTTC; CDR3: CASSNPPGQVGGYGYTF
V: TRBV9; size: once; J: TRBJ1-2; length: 16; D: TRBD1; DNA: TGTGCCAGCAGCGAACCACCCCGGGACAGGGGCGATGGCTACACCTTC; CDR3: CASSEPPRDRGDGYTF
V: TRBV5-1; size: NA; J: TRBJ2-1; length: 13; D: NA; DNA: TGCGCCAGCAGCGAAACAGGGGAGGGTGAGCAGTTCTTC; CDR3: CASSETGEGEQFF
V: TRBV10-3; size: NA; J: TRBJ1-1; length: 15; D: NA; DNA: TGTGCCATCAGTGATGGGGGGGAAATGAACACTGAAGCTTTCTTT; CDR3: CAISDGGEMNTEAFF
V: TRBV10-3; size: once; J: TRBJ2-6; length: 14; D: NA; DNA: TGTGCCTCCCGGGGAGACTCTGGGGCCAACGTCCTGACTTTC; CDR3: CASRGDSGANVLTF
V: TRBV5-4; size: NA; J: TRBJ2-1; length: 14; D: TRBD1; DNA: TGTGCCAGCAGCGGGGACAGGGGTGGGAATGAGCAGTTCTTC; CDR3: CASSGDRGGNEQFF
V: TRBV20-1; size: NA; J: TRBJ1-1; length: 11; D: NA; DNA: TGCAGTGCTGCCTCGGACACTGAAGCTTTCTTT; CDR3: CSAASDTEAFF
V: TRBV10-3; size: NA; J: TRBJ1-6; length: 16; D: NA; DNA: TGTGCCATCACCCCCTCACTCGACAGCTTCAATTCACCCCTCCACTTT; CDR3: CAITPSLDSFNSPLHF
V: TRBV11-2; size: NA; J: TRBJ2-7; length: 14; D: NA; DNA: TGTGCCAGCAGCTTAGTCCTCCAGGGCTACGAGCAGTACTTC; CDR3: CASSLVLQGYEQYF
V: TRBV24-1; size: NA; J: TRBJ1-1; length: 13; D: NA; DNA: TGTGCCACCAGTGACGGGGGGAGCACTGAAGCTTTCTTT; CDR3: CATSDGGSTEAFF
V: TRBV28; size: NA; J: TRBJ1-2; length: 13; D: TRBD1; DNA: TGTGCCACACAGGGGGCGCTTCTCTATGGCTACACCTTC; CDR3: CATQGALLYGYTF
V: TRBV28; size: NA; J: TRBJ1-2; length: 15; D: NA; DNA: TGTGCCAGCAGCCCTGTCGGGGCGCCCTATGATGGCTACACCTTC; CDR3: CASSPVGAPYDGYTF
V: TRBV5-6; size: NA; J: TRBJ2-7; length: 14; D: NA; DNA: TGTGCCAGCAGCCGCCGGTCGGGGAACTACGAGCAGTACTTC; CDR3: CASSRRSGNYEQYF
V: TRBV7-3; size: NA; J: TRBJ2-1; length: 16; D: NA; DNA: TGTGCCAGCAGTTTTTCGGCCGGGGACCTCTACAATGAGCAGTTCTTC; CDR3: CASSFSAGDLYNEQFF
V: TRBV6-5; size: NA; J: TRBJ1-2; length: 14; D: NA; DNA: TGTGCCAGCAGTTACTCGGACTCGGCGGGTGGCTACACCTTC; CDR3: CASSYSDSAGGYTF
V: TRBV5-1; size: NA; J: TRBJ2-7; length: 13; D: TRBD2; DNA: TGCGCCAGCTCGGCTAGCGGCTCCTACGAGCAGTACTTC; CDR3: CASSASGSYEQYF
V: TRBV29-1; size: NA; J: TRBJ1-1; length: 13; D: NA; DNA: TGCAGCGTTGCGCACCAGGGAAGGACTGAAGCTTTCTTT; CDR3: CSVAHQGRTEAFF
V: TRBV6-1; size: NA; J: TRBJ2-7; length: 15; D: NA; DNA: TGTGCCAGCAGTGAAGTTTATAACGACAACTACGAGCAGTACTTC; CDR3: CASSEVYNDNYEQYF
V: TRBV19; size: NA; J: TRBJ2-6; length: 14; D: NA; DNA: TGTGCCAGTAGTCCAAGGGACGGGGCCAACGTCCTGACTTTC; CDR3: CASSPRDGANVLTF
V: TRBV12-3/TRBV12-4; size: NA; J: TRBJ1-2; length: 12; D: NA; DNA: TGTGCCAGCAGTAAGACACCCCTAAAGGGTGTCTTC; CDR3: CASSKTPLKGVF
V: TRBV28; size: NA; J: TRBJ1-3; length: 19; D: NA; DNA: TGTGCCAGCAGTTTACCTTATTTTGAGCGGCATAGAGTGGGAAACACCATATATTTT; CDR3: CASSLPYFERHRVGNTIYF
V: TRBV3-1/TRBV3-2; size: NA; J: TRBJ2-7; length: 14; D: TRBD1; DNA: TGTGCCAGCAGCTTCTCGGGGACAGGCTACGAGCAGTACTTC; CDR3: CASSFSGTGYEQYF
V: TRBV9; size: NA; J: TRBJ1-1; length: 15; D: TRBD1; DNA: TGTGCCAGCAGCCGTGGGGGACAGGGTACATCCGAAGCTTTCTTT; CDR3: CASSRGGQGTSEAFF
V: TRBV19; size: NA; J: TRBJ1-1; length: 14; D: NA; DNA: TGTGCCAGCAGACCCCAGGACATGAACACTGAAGCTTTCTTT; CDR3: CASRPQDMNTEAFF
V: TRBV7-9; size: NA; J: TRBJ2-3; length: 13; D: NA; DNA: TGTGCCAGCAGCCTCGGGGGCACAGATACGCAGTATTTT; CDR3: CASSLGGTDTQYF
V: TRBV5-5; size: NA; J: TRBJ1-1; length: 13; D: NA; DNA: TGTGCCAGCAGCTTCCCGGGAAGGGAGGAAGCTTTCTTT; CDR3: CASSFPGREEAFF
V: TRBV4-1; size: few; J: TRBJ2-5; length: 14; D: NA; DNA: TGCGCCAGCAGCCAAGGTTTTCAGGGGCGGACCCAGTACTTC; CDR3: CASSQGFQGRTQYF
V: TRBV7-8; size: NA; J: TRBJ2-7; length: 14; D: NA; DNA: TGTGCCAGCAGCTTAGTTCCTACCATCTACGAGCAGTACTTC; CDR3: CASSLVPTIYEQYF